This T cell receptor beta chain was obtained from a study of identical twins. Looked up from germline, CDR1 is ENHRY and CDR2 is SYGVKD. The CDR3 is 15 residues long. J was trimmed by 6 bases and V by 0 bases; bases with no gene match: 7. MiXCR, run by TCRdb on the 5' RACE reads, gives a single entry per CDR3 protein. The sample lists approximately 1.8 million distinct CDR3 sequences; about 31% were seen once. Healthy Caucasian individuals made up all the donors. The sample consisted of cord blood. The chain uses TRBV10-3 and TRBJ1-2; 7 bases map to TRBD1. The clonotype comes from a newborn girl in good health. The CDR3 bases are TGTGCCATCAGTGAGTCGAGATTTACAGGGGATGGCTACACCTTC. It specifies CAISESRFTGDGYTF.